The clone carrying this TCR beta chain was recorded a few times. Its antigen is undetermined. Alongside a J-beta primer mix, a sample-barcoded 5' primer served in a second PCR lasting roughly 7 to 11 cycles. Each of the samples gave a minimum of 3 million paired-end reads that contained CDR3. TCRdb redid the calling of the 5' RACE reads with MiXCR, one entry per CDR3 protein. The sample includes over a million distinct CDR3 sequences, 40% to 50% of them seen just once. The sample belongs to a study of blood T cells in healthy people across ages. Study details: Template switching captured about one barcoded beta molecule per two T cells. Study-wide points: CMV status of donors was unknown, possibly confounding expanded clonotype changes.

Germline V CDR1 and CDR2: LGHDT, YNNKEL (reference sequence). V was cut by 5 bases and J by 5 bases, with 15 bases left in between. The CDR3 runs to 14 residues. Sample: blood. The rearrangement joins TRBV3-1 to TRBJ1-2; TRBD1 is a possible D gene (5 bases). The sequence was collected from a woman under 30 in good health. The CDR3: CASSYPGTDYGYTF. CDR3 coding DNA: TGTGCCAGCAGCTACCCCGGGACCGATTATGGCTACACCTTC.